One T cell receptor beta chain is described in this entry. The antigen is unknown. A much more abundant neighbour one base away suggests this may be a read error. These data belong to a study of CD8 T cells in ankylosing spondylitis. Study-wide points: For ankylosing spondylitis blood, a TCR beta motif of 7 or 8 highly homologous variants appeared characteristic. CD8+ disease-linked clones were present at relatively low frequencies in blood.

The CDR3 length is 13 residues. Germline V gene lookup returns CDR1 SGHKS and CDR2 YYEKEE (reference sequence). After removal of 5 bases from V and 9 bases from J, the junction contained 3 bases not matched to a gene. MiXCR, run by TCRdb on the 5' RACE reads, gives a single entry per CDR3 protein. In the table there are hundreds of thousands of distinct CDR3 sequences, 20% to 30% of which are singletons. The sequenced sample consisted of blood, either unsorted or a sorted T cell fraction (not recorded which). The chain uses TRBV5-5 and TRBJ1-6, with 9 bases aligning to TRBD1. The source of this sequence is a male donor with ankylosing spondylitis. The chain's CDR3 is CASSRDRVSPLHF. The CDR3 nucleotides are TGTGCCAGCAGTCGGGACAGGGTTTCACCCCTCCACTTT.